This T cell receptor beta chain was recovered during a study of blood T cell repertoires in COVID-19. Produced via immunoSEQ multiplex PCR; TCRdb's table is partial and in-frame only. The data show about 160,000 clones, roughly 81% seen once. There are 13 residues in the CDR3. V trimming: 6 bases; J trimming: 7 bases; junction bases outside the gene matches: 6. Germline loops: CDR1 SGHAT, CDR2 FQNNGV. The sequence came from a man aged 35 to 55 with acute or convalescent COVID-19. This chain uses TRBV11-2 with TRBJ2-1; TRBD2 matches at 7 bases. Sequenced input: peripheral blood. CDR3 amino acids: CASSTSAFNEQFF. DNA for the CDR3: TGTGCCAGCAGTACTAGCGCGTTTAATGAGCAGTTCTTC.